One T cell receptor (beta chain) is described in this entry. As yet, its antigen is unknown. This entry is derived from a study of blood T cells in healthy people across ages. Whole-study findings and limits: Diversity estimates from one million T cells were considered underestimates.

Extractions gave at least 5.5 micrograms of total RNA per sample. Primers used in a second PCR of about 7 to 12 cycles were a sample-barcoded 5' primer and a J-beta primer mix. TCRdb reprocessed the 5' RACE reads via MiXCR and lists one record per CDR3 protein. The sample lists 650,000 to 800,000 distinct CDR3 sequences; around two fifths were seen once. The sequence was obtained from a man aged 60-69 years in good health. Sequenced material: blood.

The chain's CDR3 is CASSQTREGFSQPQHF. The CDR3, as DNA: TGTGCCAGCAGTCAAACAAGGGAGGGTTTTAGTCAGCCCCAGCATTTT. This sequence joins TRBV6-6 and TRBJ1-5, with D unresolved. The CDR3 sequence is 16 residues long. Germline CDR1 and CDR2: MNHNY and SVGAGI (reference sequence). The germline V and J ends were trimmed by 5 bases and 6 bases, with 20 bases remaining between them.